This T cell receptor (beta chain) was documented in a study of blood T cells in healthy people across ages. Study observations and caveats: Fewer expanded clones and more diversity marked long-lived versus aged donors.

Next came a second PCR, run for about 6 to 12 cycles, which used a sample-barcoded 5' primer along with a J-beta primer mix. Every cDNA molecule bore a tag from a template-switch adaptor containing 12 random nucleotides. MiXCR, run by TCRdb on the 5' RACE reads, gives a single entry per CDR3 protein. The table shows about 680,000 distinct CDR3 sequences, with approximately 49% occurring only once. Extracted total RNA amounted to at least 5.5 micrograms for each sample. On this clonotype: Its cognate antigen is unknown.

CDR3 size: 14 residues. Germline V CDR1 and CDR2: SGHAT, FQNNGV. The ends were cut back, 5 bases at V and 6 bases at J, with 16 bases in the middle. Sequenced sample: blood. This clonotype was sampled from a woman aged 60-75 years in good health. This chain links TRBV11-2 with TRBJ2-5; D not resolved. The DNA of the CDR3 is TGTGCCAGCAGCATCGGCACAGCGCATCAGACCCAGTACTTC. As protein: CASSIGTAHQTQYF.